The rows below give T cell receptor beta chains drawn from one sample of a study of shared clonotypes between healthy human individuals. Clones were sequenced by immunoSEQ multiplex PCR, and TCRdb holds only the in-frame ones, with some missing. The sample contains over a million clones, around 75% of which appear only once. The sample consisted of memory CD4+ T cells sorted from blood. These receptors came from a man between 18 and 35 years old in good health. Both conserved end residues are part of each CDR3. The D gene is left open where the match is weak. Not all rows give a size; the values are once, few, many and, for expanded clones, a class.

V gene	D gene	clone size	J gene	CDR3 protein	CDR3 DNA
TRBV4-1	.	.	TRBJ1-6	CASRPGVSYNSPLHF	TGCGCCAGCAGGCCCGGGGTCTCCTATAATTCACCCCTCCACTTT
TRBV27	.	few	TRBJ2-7	CASSPSGFVNEQYF	TGTGCCAGCAGTCCGTCCGGATTCGTGAACGAGCAGTACTTC
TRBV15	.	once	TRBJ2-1	CATSTRDQRPHSTFF	TGTGCCACCAGCACCCGGGACCAGAGACCTCATAGTACGTTCTTC
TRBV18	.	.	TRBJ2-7	CASSIGTSYEQYF	TGTGCCAGCTCGATCGGGACATCCTACGAGCAGTACTTC
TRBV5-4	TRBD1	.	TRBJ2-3	CASSPDRGRDTQYF	TGTGCCAGCAGTCCGGACAGGGGGCGAGATACGCAGTATTTT
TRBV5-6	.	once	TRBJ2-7	CASSDLYEQYF	TGTGCCAGCAGCGATCTCTACGAGCAGTACTTC
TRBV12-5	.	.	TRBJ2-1	CASGWGRDSNEQFF	TGTGCTAGTGGTTGGGGGAGAGACTCTAATGAGCAGTTCTTC
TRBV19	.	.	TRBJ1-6	CASRQTQSSYNSPLHF	TGTGCCAGTAGGCAAACACAGAGCTCCTATAATTCACCCCTCCACTTT
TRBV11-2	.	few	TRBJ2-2	CASTLQGGGELFF	TGTGCCAGCACCTTGCAGGGCGGCGGGGAGCTGTTTTTT
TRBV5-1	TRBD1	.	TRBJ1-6	CASSVGTAQNSPLHF	TGCGCCAGCAGCGTCGGGACAGCCCAAAATTCACCCCTCCACTTT
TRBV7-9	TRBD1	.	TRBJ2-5	CASSRDRGQETQYF	TGTGCCAGCAGCCGGGACAGGGGACAAGAGACCCAGTACTTC